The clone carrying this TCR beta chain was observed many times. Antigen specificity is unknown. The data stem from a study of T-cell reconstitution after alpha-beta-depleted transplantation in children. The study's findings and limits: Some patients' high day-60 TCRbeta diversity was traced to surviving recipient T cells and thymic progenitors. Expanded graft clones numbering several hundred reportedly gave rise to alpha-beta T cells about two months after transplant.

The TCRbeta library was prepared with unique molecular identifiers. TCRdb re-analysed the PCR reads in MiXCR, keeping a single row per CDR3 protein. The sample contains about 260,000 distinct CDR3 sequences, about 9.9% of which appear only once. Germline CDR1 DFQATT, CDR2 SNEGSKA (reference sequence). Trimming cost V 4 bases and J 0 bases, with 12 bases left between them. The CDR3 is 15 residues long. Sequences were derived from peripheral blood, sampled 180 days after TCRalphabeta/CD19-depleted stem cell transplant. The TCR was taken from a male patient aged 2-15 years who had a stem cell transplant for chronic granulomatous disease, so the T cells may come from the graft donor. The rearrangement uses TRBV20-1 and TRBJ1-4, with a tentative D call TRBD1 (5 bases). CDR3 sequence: CSATIDSATNEKLFF. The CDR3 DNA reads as TGCAGTGCTACCATCGACAGTGCAACTAATGAAAAACTGTTTTTT.